The TCR beta chain under discussion was sequenced for a study of regulatory T cells in long-lasting Graves disease. Regarding the study as a whole: Those with persistent Graves' had less TCR diversity than newly diagnosed patients. Persistent cases favored TRBV28, TRBJ1-2 and TRBJ2-5.

Building of the TCR beta libraries involved iRepertoire HTBI primers and Arm-PCR of CDR3 regions. One entry per CDR3 protein results from TCRdb running MiXCR on the multiplex PCR reads. The sample yields about 370,000 distinct CDR3 sequences, roughly 16% seen once. As to this clonotype: What it binds is not known.

This sample's time point: newly diagnosed GD, antithyroid drugs for less than 3 months. Extracted RNA from PBMCs served as the source of the TCR library. The CDR3 sequence is 13 residues long. Per germline, CDR1 SEHNR and CDR2 FQNEAQ (reference sequence). Trimming took off 0 bases at V and 3 bases at J, with 5 bases between the two ends. The sequencing here drew on peripheral blood mononuclear cells (PBMCs), taken at new diagnosis, from a patient treated with antithyroid drugs. The clonotype originates from a female donor with Graves disease. The genes are TRBV7-9 and TRBJ1-1; D gene unclear. The CDR3 DNA reads as TGTGCCAGCAGCTTAGCCCGGTACACTGAAGCTTTCTTT. Translating it yields CASSLARYTEAFF. The entire variable domain, with the rest obtained from reference TRBV7-9 and TRBJ1-1, is as follows: DTGVSQNPRHKITKRGQNVTFRCDPISEHNRLYWYRQTLGQGPEFLTYFQNEAQLEKSRLLSDRFSAERPKGSFSTLEIQRTEQGDSAMYLCASSLARYTEAFFGQGTRLTVV.